Listed below are T cell receptor beta chains from one sample, sequenced in a study of graft-versus-host responses after intestinal transplantation. These receptors lack a known antigen. The data were produced by immunoSEQ multiplex PCR, yet TCRdb's version contains in-frame clones alone and is incomplete. The data hold 70,000 to 80,000 clones, with 90% observed a single time. Sample: unstimulated CD8+ T cells sorted from spleen or lymph node cells, taken before intestinal transplant. The receptors originated from a human donor who received an intestinal transplant. Each CDR3 is given without its conserved first and last residue. The order of the fields is D gene, CDR3 length, J gene, V gene, CDR3 protein. A D gene is named only where the DNA matches it firmly.

d_call: -
cdr3_length: 12
j_call: TRBJ1-2
v_call: TRBV10-3
cdr3_aa: AISESPGGYGYT

d_call: -
cdr3_length: 12
j_call: TRBJ1-1
v_call: TRBV10-2
cdr3_aa: ASLGQGGNTEAF

d_call: -
cdr3_length: 16
j_call: TRBJ2-1
v_call: TRBV21-1
cdr3_aa: ASSKIEGLAGSYNEQF

d_call: -
cdr3_length: 12
j_call: TRBJ1-2
v_call: TRBV4-1
cdr3_aa: ASTPDPQSDGYT

d_call: TRBD1
cdr3_length: 13
j_call: TRBJ1-1
v_call: TRBV4-1
cdr3_aa: ASSLGTGGNTEAF

d_call: -
cdr3_length: 12
j_call: TRBJ1-1
v_call: TRBV5-6
cdr3_aa: ASSLGGWNTEAF

d_call: -
cdr3_length: 10
j_call: TRBJ2-2
v_call: TRBV27
cdr3_aa: ASSFGTRELF

d_call: -
cdr3_length: 12
j_call: TRBJ1-3
v_call: TRBV5-1
cdr3_aa: ASKGVVAGNTIY

d_call: -
cdr3_length: 12
j_call: TRBJ2-1
v_call: TRBV27
cdr3_aa: ASMGLSSYNEQF

d_call: -
cdr3_length: 12
j_call: TRBJ2-1
v_call: TRBV6-5
cdr3_aa: ASSYGSLGNEQF

d_call: -
cdr3_length: 12
j_call: TRBJ2-7
v_call: TRBV27
cdr3_aa: ASSLSPGGYEQY

d_call: -
cdr3_length: 11
j_call: TRBJ2-1
v_call: TRBV12-5
cdr3_aa: ASGSAGGNEQF

d_call: TRBD1
cdr3_length: 12
j_call: TRBJ1-4
v_call: TRBV7-9
cdr3_aa: ASSRGQADEKLF

d_call: -
cdr3_length: 13
j_call: TRBJ2-7
v_call: TRBV19
cdr3_aa: ASSEGWGHLYEQY

d_call: -
cdr3_length: 11
j_call: TRBJ1-3
v_call: TRBV7-9
cdr3_aa: ASSLERGDTIY

d_call: -
cdr3_length: 10
j_call: TRBJ2-7
v_call: TRBV5-6
cdr3_aa: ASSLGTDRQY

d_call: -
cdr3_length: 16
j_call: TRBJ2-1
v_call: TRBV5-5
cdr3_aa: ASSLELPGDVSYNEQF

d_call: -
cdr3_length: 13
j_call: TRBJ2-5
v_call: TRBV7-9
cdr3_aa: ASSQPQGLEETQY

d_call: TRBD2
cdr3_length: 12
j_call: TRBJ2-1
v_call: TRBV19
cdr3_aa: ASSGGGDYNEQF

d_call: -
cdr3_length: 11
j_call: TRBJ1-1
v_call: TRBV7-3
cdr3_aa: ASSSTRDTEAF

d_call: -
cdr3_length: 13
j_call: TRBJ1-2
v_call: TRBV4-2
cdr3_aa: ASSVSSGDVQGYT

d_call: -
cdr3_length: 11
j_call: TRBJ2-1
v_call: TRBV13
cdr3_aa: ASSLELVNEQF

d_call: -
cdr3_length: 10
j_call: TRBJ1-1
v_call: TRBV7-9
cdr3_aa: ASSLTGTEAF

d_call: TRBD2
cdr3_length: 14
j_call: TRBJ2-1
v_call: TRBV19
cdr3_aa: ASSPPAGGTMNEQF

d_call: -
cdr3_length: 9
j_call: TRBJ2-5
v_call: TRBV5-8
cdr3_aa: ASSLPQGQY

d_call: -
cdr3_length: 11
j_call: TRBJ2-7
v_call: TRBV9
cdr3_aa: ASSVGDTDEQY

d_call: TRBD2
cdr3_length: 16
j_call: TRBJ2-1
v_call: TRBV9
cdr3_aa: ASSVGWASGGQDNEQF

d_call: -
cdr3_length: 14
j_call: TRBJ2-2
v_call: TRBV11-3
cdr3_aa: ASSLGGQRNTGELF

d_call: -
cdr3_length: 11
j_call: TRBJ2-2
v_call: TRBV29-1
cdr3_aa: SVVEGTTGELF

d_call: TRBD2
cdr3_length: 12
j_call: TRBJ2-7
v_call: TRBV7-6
cdr3_aa: ASSFAAGGYEQY

d_call: TRBD2
cdr3_length: 12
j_call: TRBJ2-1
v_call: TRBV6-1
cdr3_aa: ATPRSGGAPEQF

d_call: -
cdr3_length: 10
j_call: TRBJ1-1
v_call: TRBV2
cdr3_aa: ASSQDLTEAF

d_call: TRBD2
cdr3_length: 11
j_call: TRBJ2-5
v_call: TRBV6-8
cdr3_aa: ASSYQQREEQY

d_call: -
cdr3_length: 10
j_call: TRBJ1-4
v_call: TRBV6-5
cdr3_aa: ASSAARGKLF

d_call: -
cdr3_length: 11
j_call: TRBJ1-1
v_call: TRBV5-4
cdr3_aa: ASSGLMNTEAF

d_call: -
cdr3_length: 14
j_call: TRBJ2-7
v_call: TRBV5-8
cdr3_aa: ASSLASGHLSYEQY

d_call: -
cdr3_length: 13
j_call: TRBJ2-3
v_call: TRBV4-1
cdr3_aa: ASSHRQVRTDTQY

d_call: TRBD2
cdr3_length: 13
j_call: TRBJ2-1
v_call: TRBV27
cdr3_aa: ASSLPPLAGWEQF

d_call: -
cdr3_length: 16
j_call: TRBJ2-5
v_call: TRBV18
cdr3_aa: ASSPPSTEGRYRETQY

d_call: -
cdr3_length: 10
j_call: TRBJ2-7
v_call: TRBV6-6
cdr3_aa: ASLTETYEQY

d_call: TRBD2
cdr3_length: 13
j_call: TRBJ2-3
v_call: TRBV6-4
cdr3_aa: ASSDIAGSTDTQY

d_call: -
cdr3_length: 9
j_call: TRBJ1-2
v_call: TRBV2
cdr3_aa: ASGEGYGYT

d_call: -
cdr3_length: 12
j_call: TRBJ1-1
v_call: TRBV11-2
cdr3_aa: ASSSQLLNTEAF

d_call: TRBD1
cdr3_length: 15
j_call: TRBJ1-2
v_call: TRBV25-1
cdr3_aa: ASSELSQGEANYGYT

d_call: TRBD2
cdr3_length: 14
j_call: TRBJ2-1
v_call: TRBV4-1
cdr3_aa: ASSQEQRGGLDEQF

d_call: -
cdr3_length: 13
j_call: TRBJ2-5
v_call: TRBV5-1
cdr3_aa: ASSPGLGVSETQY

d_call: TRBD1
cdr3_length: 14
j_call: TRBJ1-5
v_call: TRBV15
cdr3_aa: ATSTTTGVSNQPQH

d_call: -
cdr3_length: 13
j_call: TRBJ1-6
v_call: TRBV5-5
cdr3_aa: ASSSGGFYNSPLH

d_call: -
cdr3_length: 12
j_call: TRBJ1-2
v_call: TRBV28
cdr3_aa: ASSFATGGDGYT

d_call: -
cdr3_length: 12
j_call: TRBJ1-2
v_call: TRBV6-5
cdr3_aa: ASSYAPGNYGYT

d_call: -
cdr3_length: 11
j_call: TRBJ1-2
v_call: TRBV27
cdr3_aa: ASSLSASNDYT

d_call: -
cdr3_length: 13
j_call: TRBJ1-2
v_call: TRBV7-8
cdr3_aa: ASSLGSTGNYGYT